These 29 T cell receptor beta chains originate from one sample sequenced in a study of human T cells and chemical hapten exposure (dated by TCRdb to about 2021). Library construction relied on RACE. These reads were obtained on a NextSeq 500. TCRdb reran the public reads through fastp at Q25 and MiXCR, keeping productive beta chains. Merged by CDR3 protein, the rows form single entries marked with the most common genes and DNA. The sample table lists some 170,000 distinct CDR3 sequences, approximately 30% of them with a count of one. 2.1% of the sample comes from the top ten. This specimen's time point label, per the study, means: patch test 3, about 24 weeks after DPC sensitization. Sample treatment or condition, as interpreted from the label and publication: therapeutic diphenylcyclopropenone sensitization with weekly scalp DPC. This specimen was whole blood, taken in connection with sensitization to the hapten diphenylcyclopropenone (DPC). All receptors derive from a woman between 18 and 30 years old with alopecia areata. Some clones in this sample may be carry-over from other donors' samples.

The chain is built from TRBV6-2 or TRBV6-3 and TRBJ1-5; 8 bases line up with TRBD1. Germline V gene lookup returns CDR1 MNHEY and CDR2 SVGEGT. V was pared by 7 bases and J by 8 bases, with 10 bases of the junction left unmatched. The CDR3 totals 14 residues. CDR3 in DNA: TGTGCCAGCAATAATCAGGGGGCAAGGGAGCCCCAGCATTTT. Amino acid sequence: CASNNQGAREPQHF.

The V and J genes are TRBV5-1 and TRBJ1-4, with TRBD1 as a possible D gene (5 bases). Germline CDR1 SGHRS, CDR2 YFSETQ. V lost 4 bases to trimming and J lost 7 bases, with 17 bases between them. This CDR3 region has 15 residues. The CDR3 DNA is TGCGCCAGCAGCGAGGCGGGGGAAGGGTTTGAAAAACTGTTTTTT. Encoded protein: CASSEAGEGFEKLFF.

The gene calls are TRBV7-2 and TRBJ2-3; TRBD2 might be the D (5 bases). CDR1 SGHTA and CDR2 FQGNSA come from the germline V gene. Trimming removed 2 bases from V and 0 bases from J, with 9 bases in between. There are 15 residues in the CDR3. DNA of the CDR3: TGTGCCAGCAGCTTACCGGGATCCAGCACAGATACGCAGTATTTT. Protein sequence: CASSLPGSSTDTQYF.

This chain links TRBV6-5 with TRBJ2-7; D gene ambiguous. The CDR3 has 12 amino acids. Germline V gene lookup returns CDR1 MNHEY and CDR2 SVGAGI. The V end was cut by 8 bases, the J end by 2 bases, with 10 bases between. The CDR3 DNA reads TGTGCCAGCTCGCGGAGCACCTACGAGCAGTACTTC. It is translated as CASSRSTYEQYF.

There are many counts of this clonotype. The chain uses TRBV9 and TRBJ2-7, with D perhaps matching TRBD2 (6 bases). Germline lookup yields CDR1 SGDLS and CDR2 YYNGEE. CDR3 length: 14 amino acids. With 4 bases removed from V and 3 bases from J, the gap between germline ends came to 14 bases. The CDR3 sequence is CASSQEGGNYEQYF. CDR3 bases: TGTGCCAGCAGCCAGGAGGGCGGGAACTACGAGCAGTACTTC.

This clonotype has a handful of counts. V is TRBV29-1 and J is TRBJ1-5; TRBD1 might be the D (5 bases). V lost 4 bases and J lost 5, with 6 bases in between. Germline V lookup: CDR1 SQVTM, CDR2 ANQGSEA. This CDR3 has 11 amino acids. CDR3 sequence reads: CSVGGDQPQHF. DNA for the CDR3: TGCAGCGTTGGGGGGGATCAGCCCCAGCATTTT. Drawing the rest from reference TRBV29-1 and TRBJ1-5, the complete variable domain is SAVISQKPSRDICQRGTSLTIQCQVDSQVTMMFWYRQQPGQSLTLIATANQGSEATYESGFVIDKFPISRPNLTFSTLTVSNMSPEDSSIYLCSVGGDQPQHFGDGTRLSIL.

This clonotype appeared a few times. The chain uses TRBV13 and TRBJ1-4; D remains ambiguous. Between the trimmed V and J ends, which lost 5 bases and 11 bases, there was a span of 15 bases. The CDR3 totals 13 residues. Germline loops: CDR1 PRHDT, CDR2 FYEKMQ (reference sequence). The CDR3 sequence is CASSRVSLPKLFF. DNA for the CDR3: TGTGCCAGCAGCAGGGTTAGTCTCCCCAAACTGTTTTTT.

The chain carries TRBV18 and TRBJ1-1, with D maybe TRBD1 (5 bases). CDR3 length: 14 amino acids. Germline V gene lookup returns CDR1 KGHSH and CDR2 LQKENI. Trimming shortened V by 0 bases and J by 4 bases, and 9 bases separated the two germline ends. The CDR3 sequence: CASSPPMGVTEAFF. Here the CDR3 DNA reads TGTGCCAGCTCACCACCGATGGGGGTCACTGAAGCTTTCTTT. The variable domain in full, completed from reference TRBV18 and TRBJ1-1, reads NAGVMQNPRHLVRRRGQEARLRCSPMKGHSHVYWYRQLPEEGLKFMVYLQKENIIDESGMPKERFSAEFPKEGPSILRIQQVVRGDSAAYFCASSPPMGVTEAFFGQGTRLTVV.

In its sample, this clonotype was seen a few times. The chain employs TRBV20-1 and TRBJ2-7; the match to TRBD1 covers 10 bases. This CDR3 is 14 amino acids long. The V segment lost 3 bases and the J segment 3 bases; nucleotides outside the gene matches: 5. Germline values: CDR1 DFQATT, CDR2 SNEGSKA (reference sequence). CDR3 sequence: CSASVGQGSYEQYF. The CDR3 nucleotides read TGCAGTGCTAGTGTGGGACAGGGGAGCTACGAGCAGTACTTC.

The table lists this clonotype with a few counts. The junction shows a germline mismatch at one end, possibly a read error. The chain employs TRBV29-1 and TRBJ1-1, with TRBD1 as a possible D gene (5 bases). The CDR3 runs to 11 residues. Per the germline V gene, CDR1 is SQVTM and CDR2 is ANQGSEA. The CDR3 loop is CSVEDPGWAFF. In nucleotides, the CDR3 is TGCAGCGTAGAAGACCCAGGGTGGGCTTTCTTT.

The CDR3 DNA reads as TGTGCCAGCTCACCCCTCCCCTGGAACGAGCAGTACTTC. Translated: CASSPLPWNEQYF. The chain links TRBV18 to TRBJ2-7, with D uncertain. From germline, CDR1 is KGHSH and CDR2 LQKENI. V was shortened by 3 bases and J by 5 bases, with 11 bases between the two germline ends. This CDR3 contains 13 residues. The complete variable domain, with remaining parts taken from reference TRBV18 and TRBJ2-7, reads NAGVMQNPRHLVRRRGQEARLRCSPMKGHSHVYWYRQLPEEGLKFMVYLQKENIIDESGMPKERFSAEFPKEGPSILRIQQVVRGDSAAYFCASSPLPWNEQYFGPGTRLTVT.

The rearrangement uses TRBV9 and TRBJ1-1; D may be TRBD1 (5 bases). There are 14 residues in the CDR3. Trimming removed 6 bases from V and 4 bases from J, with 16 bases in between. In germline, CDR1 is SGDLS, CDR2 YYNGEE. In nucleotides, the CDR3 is TGTGCCAGCAACACGGGGCTTAGCGGCACTGAAGCTTTCTTT. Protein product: CASNTGLSGTEAFF. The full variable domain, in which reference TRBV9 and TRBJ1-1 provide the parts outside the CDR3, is DSGVTQTPKHLITATGQRVTLRCSPRSGDLSVYWYQQSLDQGLQFLIQYYNGEERAKGNILERFSAQQFPDLHSELNLSSLELGDSALYFCASNTGLSGTEAFFGQGTRLTVV.

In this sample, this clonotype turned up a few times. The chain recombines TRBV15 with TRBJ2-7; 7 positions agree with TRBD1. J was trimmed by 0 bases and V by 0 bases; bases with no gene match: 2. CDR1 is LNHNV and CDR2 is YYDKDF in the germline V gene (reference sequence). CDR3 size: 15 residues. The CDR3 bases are TGTGCCACCAGCAGAGAGGGACAGCCCTCCTACGAGCAGTACTTC. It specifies CATSREGQPSYEQYF.

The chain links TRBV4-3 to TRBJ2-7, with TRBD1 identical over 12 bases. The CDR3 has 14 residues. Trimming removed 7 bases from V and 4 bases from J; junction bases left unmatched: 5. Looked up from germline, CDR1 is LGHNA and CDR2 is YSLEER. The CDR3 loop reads CASTPGQGAYEQYF. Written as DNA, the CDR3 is TGCGCCAGCACCCCGGGACAGGGGGCATACGAGCAGTACTTC.

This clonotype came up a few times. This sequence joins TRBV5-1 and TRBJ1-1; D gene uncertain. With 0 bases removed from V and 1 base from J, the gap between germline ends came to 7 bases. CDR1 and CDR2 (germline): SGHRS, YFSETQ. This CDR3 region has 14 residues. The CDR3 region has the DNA TGCGCCAGCAGCTTGGTTTCCGGGAACACTGAAGCTTTCTTT. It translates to CASSLVSGNTEAFF.

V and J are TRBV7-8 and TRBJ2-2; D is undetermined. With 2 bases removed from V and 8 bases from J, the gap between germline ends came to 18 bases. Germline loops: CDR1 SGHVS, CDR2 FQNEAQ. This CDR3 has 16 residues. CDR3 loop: CASSLPGLLLEGELFF. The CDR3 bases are TGTGCCAGCAGCTTACCGGGCCTACTTCTCGAGGGGGAGCTGTTTTTT. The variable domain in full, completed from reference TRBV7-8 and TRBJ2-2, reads GAGVSQSPRYKVAKRGQDVALRCDPISGHVSLFWYQQALGQGPEFLTYFQNEAQLDKSGLPSDRFFAERPEGSVSTLKIQRTQQEDSAVYLCASSLPGLLLEGELFFGEGSRLTVL.

Here the CDR3 reads CASSQPTSRPGELFF. CDR3 coding DNA: TGTGCCAGCAGCCAACCCACCTCCCGTCCCGGGGAGCTGTTTTTT. This chain joins TRBV3-1 and TRBJ2-2, with no clear D. Trimming removed 2 bases from V and 6 bases from J, with 13 bases in between. There are 15 residues in the CDR3. CDR1 and CDR2 (germline): LGHDT, YNNKEL (reference sequence). The full variable domain, with the rest looked up from reference TRBV3-1 and TRBJ2-2, is DTAVSQTPKYLVTQMGNDKSIKCEQNLGHDTMYWYKQDSKKFLKIMFSYNNKELIINETVPNRFSPKSPDKAHLNLHINSLELGDSAVYFCASSQPTSRPGELFFGEGSRLTVL.

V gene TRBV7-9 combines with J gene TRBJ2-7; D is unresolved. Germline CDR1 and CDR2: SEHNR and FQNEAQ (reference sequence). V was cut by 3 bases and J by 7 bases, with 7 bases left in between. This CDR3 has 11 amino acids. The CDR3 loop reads CASSFGPEQYF. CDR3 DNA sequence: TGTGCCAGCAGCTTCGGACCTGAGCAGTACTTC.

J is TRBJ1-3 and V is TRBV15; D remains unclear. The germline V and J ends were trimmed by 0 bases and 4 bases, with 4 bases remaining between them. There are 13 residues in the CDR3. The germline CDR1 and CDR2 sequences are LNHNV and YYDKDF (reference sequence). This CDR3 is CATSREDGNTIYF. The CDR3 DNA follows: TGTGCCACCAGCAGAGAAGACGGAAACACCATATATTTT.

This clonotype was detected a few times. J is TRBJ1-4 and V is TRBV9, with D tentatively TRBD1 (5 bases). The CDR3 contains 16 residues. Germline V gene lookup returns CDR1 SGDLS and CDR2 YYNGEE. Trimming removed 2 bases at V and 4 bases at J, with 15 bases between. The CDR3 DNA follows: TGTGCCAGCAGCGTGAATCCGGGACGGAGTAATGAAAAACTGTTTTTT. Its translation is CASSVNPGRSNEKLFF.

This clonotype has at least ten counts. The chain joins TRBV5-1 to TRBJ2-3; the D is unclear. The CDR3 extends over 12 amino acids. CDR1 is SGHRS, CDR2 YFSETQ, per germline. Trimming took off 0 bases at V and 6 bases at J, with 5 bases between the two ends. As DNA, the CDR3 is TGCGCCAGCAGCTTGGAGGCGGATACGCAGTATTTT. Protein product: CASSLEADTQYF.

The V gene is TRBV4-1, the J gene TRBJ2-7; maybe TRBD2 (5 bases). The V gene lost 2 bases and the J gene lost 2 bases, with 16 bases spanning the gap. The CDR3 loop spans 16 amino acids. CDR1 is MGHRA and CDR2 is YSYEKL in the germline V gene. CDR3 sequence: CASSQRRGDSTYEQYF. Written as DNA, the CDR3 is TGCGCCAGCAGCCAAAGACGGGGAGATTCAACCTACGAGCAGTACTTC.

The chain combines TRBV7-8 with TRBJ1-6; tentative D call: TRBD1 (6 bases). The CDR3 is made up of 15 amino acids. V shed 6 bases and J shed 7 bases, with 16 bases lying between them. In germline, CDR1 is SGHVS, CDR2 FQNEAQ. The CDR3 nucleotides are TGTGCCAGCAGGCCCAGGGGCGTGGACAATTCACCCCTCCACTTT. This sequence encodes CASRPRGVDNSPLHF.

DNA of the CDR3: TGTGCCAGCAGTTCTCAAGCGGTGAGGAGCTCCTACAATGAGCAGTTCTTC. Amino acid sequence: CASSSQAVRSSYNEQFF. The J gene is TRBJ2-1, the V gene TRBV12-3 or TRBV12-4, with D perhaps TRBD2 (5 bases). The CDR3 consists of 17 residues. The germline V and J ends were trimmed by 4 bases and 0 bases, with 16 bases remaining between them.

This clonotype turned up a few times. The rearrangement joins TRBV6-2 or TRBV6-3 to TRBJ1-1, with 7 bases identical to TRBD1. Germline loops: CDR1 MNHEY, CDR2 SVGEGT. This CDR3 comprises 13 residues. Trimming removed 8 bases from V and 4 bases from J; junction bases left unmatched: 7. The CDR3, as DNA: TGTGCCAGCTCCGGGACAGTCGGCACTGAAGCTTTCTTT. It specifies CASSGTVGTEAFF.

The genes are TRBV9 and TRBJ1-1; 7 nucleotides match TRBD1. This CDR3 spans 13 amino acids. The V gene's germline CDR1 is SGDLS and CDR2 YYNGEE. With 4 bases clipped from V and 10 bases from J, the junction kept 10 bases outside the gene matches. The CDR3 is CASSTTGTDLAFF. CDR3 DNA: TGTGCCAGCAGCACGACCGGGACAGACCTAGCTTTCTTT.

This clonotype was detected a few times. CDR3 amino acids: CATSDPSGGASDTQYF. CDR3 in DNA: TGTGCCACCAGTGACCCTAGCGGGGGGGCCTCAGATACGCAGTATTTT. The J gene is TRBJ2-3, the V gene TRBV24-1; 12 bases fit TRBD2. CDR3 length: 16 residues. CDR1 KGHDR and CDR2 SFDVKD come from the germline V gene. Losses at the gene ends were 4 bases for V and 4 bases for J; bases not matched to a gene: 5.

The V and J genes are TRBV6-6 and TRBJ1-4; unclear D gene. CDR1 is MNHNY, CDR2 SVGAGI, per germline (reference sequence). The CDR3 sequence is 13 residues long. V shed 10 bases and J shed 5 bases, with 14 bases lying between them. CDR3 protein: CATGPFGNEKLFF. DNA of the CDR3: TGTGCCACCGGGCCTTTTGGCAATGAAAAACTGTTTTTT.

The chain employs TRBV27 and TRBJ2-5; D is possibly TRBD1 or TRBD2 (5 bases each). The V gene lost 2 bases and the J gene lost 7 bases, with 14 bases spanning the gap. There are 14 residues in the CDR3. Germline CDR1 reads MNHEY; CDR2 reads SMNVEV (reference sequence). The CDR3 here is CASSLKDTRGTQYF. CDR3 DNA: TGTGCCAGCAGTTTAAAGGACACACGGGGGACCCAGTACTTC.